The present TCR beta chain was sequenced within a study of control samples from healthy donors and cancer patients. Sequencing was performed with immunoSEQ multiplex PCR; in TCRdb, only in-frame clones are kept and a portion is missing. The table shows over 110,000 clones, with around nine tenths occurring only once. The germline CDR1 and CDR2 sequences are MNHEY and SVGAGI. Trimming removed 5 bases at V and 1 base at J, with 10 bases between. This CDR3 has 14 residues. What was sequenced was blood. The clonotype was recovered from a man aged 30 to 39 in good health. This chain links TRBV6-5 with TRBJ2-3; a weak D match, TRBD1 (5 bases). The CDR3 nucleotides are TGTGCCAGCAGTCCACCGACAGGCACAGATACGCAGTATTTT. It encodes CASSPPTGTDTQYF.